The entry below describes one T cell receptor beta chain. Its specificity is unknown. The CDR3 runs to 16 residues. Trimming removed 4 bases from V and 4 bases from J; junction bases left unmatched: 10. The germline V gene has CDR1 SNHLY and CDR2 FYNNEI. This entry is derived from a study of T cell responses to AZD1222 COVID-19 vaccine. Notes on the study in general: White British ancestry dominated among donors, who included more females, and clonal diversity was possibly underestimated. At baseline, seropositivity was found in only five or six AZD1222 recipients.

Produced via immunoSEQ multiplex PCR; TCRdb's table is partial and in-frame only. The repertoire holds 120,000 to 150,000 clones, with approximately 86% as singletons. Here the sequenced sample was peripheral blood, taken 28 days after the second AZD1222 dose. The TCR sequence derives from an adult who received the AZD1222 COVID-19 vaccine. V gene TRBV2 combines with J gene TRBJ1-1, with 9 bases fitting TRBD1. In DNA, the CDR3 is TGTGCCAGCAGTGCACGAACAGGGGGCGTACTCACTGAAGCTTTCTTT. This codes for CASSARTGGVLTEAFF.